These 3 T cell receptor beta chains came from one sample sequenced in a study of cytomegalovirus exposure and HLA in healthy donors. Vbeta (60) and Jbeta (13) primers were used in the PCR. The assay was immunoSEQ multiplex PCR, and TCRdb's table has in-frame clones only and misses some. The listing contains 110,000 to 150,000 clones. The sequenced sample was PBMCs. These TCRs come from a woman between 18 and 29 years old in good health and CMV-seronegative.

This chain joins TRBV18 and TRBJ1-1; possibly TRBD1 for D (5 bases). The V gene lost 3 bases and the J gene lost 4 bases, with 9 bases spanning the gap. The length of the CDR3 is 13 residues. Germline V gene lookup returns CDR1 KGHSH and CDR2 LQKENI. The CDR3 DNA reads as TGTGCCAGCTCACCGGGGGAGGGCACTGAAGCTTTCTTT. This gives the protein CASSPGEGTEAFF.

This chain connects TRBV5-1 to TRBJ1-1, with 8 bases fitting TRBD1. The germline V gene has CDR1 SGHRS and CDR2 YFSETQ. This CDR3 region has 14 residues. Unmatched junction bases numbered 8, after V lost 6 bases and J lost 4 bases. The CDR3 here is CASTLQGEGTEAFF. CDR3 DNA: TGCGCCAGCACCTTACAGGGGGAGGGCACTGAAGCTTTCTTT.

This chain connects TRBV5-4 to TRBJ2-7; 7 positions agree with TRBD1. Germline-derived CDR1 and CDR2 are SGHNT and YYREEE (reference sequence). V dropped 4 bases and J dropped 4; count of bases not matched to a gene: 5. The CDR3 covers 13 residues. In nucleotides, the CDR3 is TGTGCCAGCAGCAGGGGGCAAGGATACGAGCAGTACTTC. Protein: CASSRGQGYEQYF.